This passage covers 13 T cell receptor beta chains from one sample sequenced in a study of cytomegalovirus exposure and HLA in healthy donors. Both 60 Vbeta primers and 13 Jbeta primers went into the PCR. The protocol was immunoSEQ multiplex PCR, while the TCRdb copy is restricted to in-frame clones and leaves out a portion. The table includes 130,000 or so clones, 75% detected once. Sequencing was done on a sample of PBMCs. These receptors all stem from a woman aged 40 to 49 in good health and CMV-seropositive.

The chain uses TRBV9 and TRBJ1-2; possible D gene TRBD1, 6 bases. Germline loops: CDR1 SGDLS, CDR2 YYNGEE. The CDR3 covers 15 residues. Trimming pared 0 bases from V and 9 bases from J, leaving 18 bases between. CDR3 loop: CASSVDQDRRGSYTF. The CDR3 DNA follows: TGTGCCAGCAGCGTAGACCAAGACAGGCGAGGAAGCTACACCTTC.

The chain combines TRBV28 with TRBJ2-2; D is perhaps TRBD2 (6 bases). Trimming removed 6 bases at V and 4 bases at J, with 15 bases between. CDR3 size: 15 residues. The germline CDR1 and CDR2 sequences are MDHEN and SYDVKM. CDR3: CASRRGDRSTGELFF. In DNA, the CDR3 is TGTGCCAGCAGGCGCGGGGACCGTTCCACCGGGGAGCTGTTTTTT. The full variable domain, in which reference TRBV28 and TRBJ2-2 provide the parts outside the CDR3, is DVKVTQSSRYLVKRTGEKVFLECVQDMDHENMFWYRQDPGLGLRLIYFSYDVKMKEKGDIPEGYSVSREKKERFSLILESASTNQTSMYLCASRRGDRSTGELFFGEGSRLTVL.

The rearrangement links TRBV10-3 to TRBJ1-5; 9 bases map to TRBD1. CDR1 is ENHRY, CDR2 SYGVKD, per germline. The CDR3 length is 17 residues. The V segment lost 6 bases and the J segment 7 bases; nucleotides outside the gene matches: 16. CDR3 nucleotide sequence: TGTGCCATCAGCGAAACATTGACAGGGGGAAGCGGCCAGCCCCAGCATTTT. Protein sequence: CAISETLTGGSGQPQHF.

On this clone itself: The junction departs from germline at one end; a sequencing error may be responsible. The V and J genes are TRBV18 and TRBJ2-5; TRBD2 is a possible D gene (7 bases). Germline V CDR1 and CDR2: KGHSH, LQKENI. CDR3 length equals 15 residues. The CDR3 coding sequence is TGTGCCAACTCACACGGGCGGGGGCTTGGAGAGACCCAGTACTTC. Translation: CANSHGRGLGETQYF. Combining the CDR3 with reference TRBV18 and TRBJ2-5 gives the whole variable domain NAGVMQNPRHLVRRRGQEARLRCSPMKGHSHVYWYRQLPEEGLKFMVYLQKENIIDESGMPKERFSAEFPKEGPSILRIQQVVRGDSAAYFCANSHGRGLGETQYFGPGTRLLVL.

The V and J genes are TRBV19 and TRBJ1-2; D unresolved. Trimming stripped 3 bases from V and 5 bases from J, with 7 bases between. Germline CDR1 is LNHDA and CDR2 is SQIVND (reference sequence). The CDR3 covers 12 residues. CDR3 in DNA: TGTGCCAGTAGTATCTCTCCGTATGGCTACACCTTC. Protein product: CASSISPYGYTF. Using reference TRBV19 and TRBJ1-2 for the parts outside the CDR3, the full variable domain is DGGITQSPKYLFRKEGQNVTLSCEQNLNHDAMYWYRQDPGQGLRLIYYSQIVNDFQKGDIAEGYSVSREKKESFPLTVTSAQKNPTAFYLCASSISPYGYTFGSGTRLTVV.

This clone has a handful of counts. The chain couples TRBV9 to TRBJ2-1; D not certain. V was pared by 3 bases and J by 6 bases, with 13 bases between. Germline V gene data show CDR1 as SGDLS and CDR2 as YYNGEE. The CDR3 runs to 14 residues. This CDR3 reads CASSGDSSGNEQFF. The CDR3 DNA reads TGTGCCAGCAGCGGTGACTCCTCGGGCAATGAGCAGTTCTTC. Combining the CDR3 with reference TRBV9 and TRBJ2-1 gives the whole variable domain DSGVTQTPKHLITATGQRVTLRCSPRSGDLSVYWYQQSLDQGLQFLIQYYNGEERAKGNILERFSAQQFPDLHSELNLSSLELGDSALYFCASSGDSSGNEQFFGPGTRLTVL.

This clone was found once. The chain joins TRBV5-8 to TRBJ1-6; no firm D call. The CDR3 is made up of 13 amino acids. Germline lookup yields CDR1 SGHTS and CDR2 YDEGEE. The V and J ends lost 4 bases and 5 bases respectively, with 7 bases between them. In nucleotides, the CDR3 is TGTGCCAGCAGCCCCGGGGATAATTCACCCCTCCACTTT. It codes for CASSPGDNSPLHF.

The V call is TRBV27, the J call TRBJ1-5; D is possibly TRBD1 (6 bases). The CDR3 length is 13 residues. Trimming shortened V by 5 bases and J by 5 bases, and 10 bases separated the two germline ends. Germline loops: CDR1 MNHEY, CDR2 SMNVEV (reference sequence). The CDR3 DNA reads TGTGCCAGCAGTGAACAGGGTTATCAGCCCCAGCATTTT. This gives the protein CASSEQGYQPQHF.

J is TRBJ2-1 and V is TRBV5-8; 9 bases fit TRBD2. V lost 0 bases to trimming and J lost 6 bases; unmatched junction nucleotides: 10. CDR1 and CDR2 from the germline V gene are SGHTS and YDEGEE. This CDR3 comprises 17 residues. The CDR3 here is CASSLGAGREGFNEQFF. The DNA of the CDR3 is TGTGCCAGCAGCTTGGGGGCTGGGCGGGAGGGCTTCAATGAGCAGTTCTTC.

V is TRBV6-5 and J is TRBJ2-5; D is uncertain. V gave up 1 base and J gave up 5 bases, with 8 bases separating them. The germline V gene encodes CDR1 MNHEY and CDR2 SVGAGI. The CDR3 contains 13 residues. The CDR3 DNA follows: TGTGCCAGCAGTTACTTTAACGAGGAGACCCAGTACTTC. It translates to CASSYFNEETQYF.

J is TRBJ2-4 and V is TRBV2; D gene ambiguous. Trimming took 3 bases from V and 0 from J, leaving 9 bases between them. Looked up from germline, CDR1 is SNHLY and CDR2 is FYNNEI. This CDR3 is built from 15 residues. The CDR3 reads CASSERALAKNIQYF. The CDR3 coding sequence is TGTGCCAGCAGTGAGCGCGCTCTAGCCAAAAACATTCAGTACTTC.

V gene TRBV7-2 combines with J gene TRBJ2-7, with D possibly matching TRBD2 (6 bases). Looked up from germline, CDR1 is SGHTA and CDR2 is FQGNSA. The CDR3 runs to 14 residues. V dropped 4 bases and J dropped 2 bases, with 12 bases sitting between them. CDR3 protein: CASSSGDGPYEQYF. The CDR3 coding sequence is TGTGCCAGCAGCTCGGGGGACGGACCCTACGAGCAGTACTTC.

This clone turned up a few times. DNA of the CDR3: TGCAGCGTAAAGACAGGAAATGAGCAGTTCTTC. Protein: CSVKTGNEQFF. The V and J genes are TRBV29-1 and TRBJ2-1; possibly TRBD1 for D (6 bases). CDR1 is SQVTM, CDR2 ANQGSEA, per germline. V was shortened by 6 bases and J by 7 bases, with 10 bases between the two germline ends. CDR3 length: 11 amino acids.